This T cell receptor beta chain was retrieved from a study of T cell responses to AZD1222 COVID-19 vaccine. Study-wide points: The CD4 TCRs associated with vaccination extended across spike and predominated at 160-218 and 743-854. It was only 6 or 7 AZD1222 recipients who were seropositive at baseline. A mostly white British donor set with more females was recruited, and clonal diversity was possibly underestimated. After two AZD1222 doses, spike-specific TCR breadth and depth rose versus day 0.

TCRdb's table, derived via immunoSEQ multiplex PCR, lists solely in-frame clones and lacks some. The sample contains more than 150,000 clones, 75% to 95% of which appear only once. For this clone: Its specificity is unknown.

V was trimmed by 3 bases and J by 4 bases, leaving 10 bases between them. Germline loops: CDR1 SGDLS, CDR2 YYNGEE. This CDR3 is built from 13 residues. The gene calls are TRBV9 and TRBJ2-5; the D is unclear. Sequencing used peripheral blood, obtained on day 0 of AZD1222 vaccination. This receptor was identified in an adult in good health. As DNA, the CDR3 is TGTGCCAGCAGCGGTGGGGTCGGAGAGACCCAGTACTTC. Protein sequence: CASSGGVGETQYF.